The subject of this entry is one TCR beta chain. This clone was recorded only once. Its antigen target is currently unknown. Nothing much larger sits one base from this clone, and base qualities are not available. The pancreatic ductal adenocarcinoma patients who were selected had gone through surgery without receiving any neoadjuvant therapy. Peripheral blood was collected in heparin tubes, and PBMCs were isolated by histopaque density gradient and cryopreserved in approximately 10% DMSO. Using the DNeasy Blood and Tissue Kit along with Proteinase K and RNase treatment, genomic DNA was extracted from more than five PBMC specimens and about nine flash-frozen tumor specimens. This specimen comes from a study of T cells in pancreatic ductal adenocarcinoma (dated by TCRdb to about 2017). For the study in its entirety: Surgically resected pancreatic ductal adenocarcinoma specimens were analyzed for the quantity, spatial distribution, and characteristics of both suppressive cells and tumor-infiltrating CD8+ T cells, an effort aimed at clarifying the adaptive T-cell response occurring naturally.

The immunoSEQ hsTCRB kit was used to amplify TCR beta CDR3 regions from genomic DNA. An Illumina HiSeq system was used for high-throughput TRB CDR3 sequencing. The paper's processing steps were these. The immunoSEQ software was used to analyze the sequencing reads, and any nonproductive sequences containing premature stops or frame-shifts were left out. To calculate repertoire clonality, Shannon entropy was normalized by log2 of the number of unique productive sequences, and that value was subtracted from one. TCRdb took over this immuneACCESS table, retaining in-frame rearrangements with V and J assigned. Such tables are incomplete; in checked studies, under half of the missing clones stem from an unresolved V gene, and the remainder is unexplained. The DNA was the basis for D and trimming; V, J and clone size are from that table. The sample table holds about 16,000 clones, of which about 90% were seen once. The leading ten clones occupy approximately 17% of the sample.

Overall results and qualifications from the work: Compared with tumor samples, blood samples had more total productive templates and roughly 8-fold more unique clonotypes. Comparisons of clonality between tumor and blood may be biased because tumors are enriched in CD45RO+ effector T cells rather than naive T cells, which biases the comparison toward lower diversity. T-cell clonality showed no significant difference between tumor and blood, with a mean clonality of roughly 0.12 in tumors and approximately 0.072 in blood. Because inoperable disease is present at presentation in most pancreatic cancer patients, the resected cohort was biased toward the minority with early-stage disease.

Trimming removed 5 bases from V and 1 base from J, leaving 21 bases between the germline ends. The CDR3 runs 17 residues from the cysteine to the phenylalanine. Only the CDR3 region is kept as DNA, spanning 51 bases read in frame from base 1. The CDR1 and CDR2 encoded by the germline V gene (reference sequence) are SEHNR and FQNEAQ. The TCR sequence derives from a human donor with pancreatic ductal adenocarcinoma. The chain employs TRBV7-9 and TRBJ2-7; TRBD1 is a possible D gene, resting on 5 matching bases. The specimen was PBMCs. The CDR3 has the sequence CASSKRPSVTESYEQYF. In nucleotides, the sequence is TGTGCCAGCAGCAAACGCCCATCCGTGACAGAATCCTACGAGCAGTACTTC.